A single sample is the source of the 26 T cell receptor beta chains below, sequenced in a study of T cell responses to AZD1222 COVID-19 vaccine. TCRdb's copy holds only in-frame clones and misses some; the assay was immunoSEQ multiplex PCR. The sample contains about 180,000 clones, around 93% of which appear only once. The sequencing here drew on peripheral blood, taken on day 0 of AZD1222 vaccination. The receptors stem from an adult in good health.

V is TRBV30 and J is TRBJ2-1, with D hard to call. V lost 2 bases and J lost 6, with 5 bases in between. Germline CDR1 reads GTSNPN; CDR2 reads SVGIG (reference sequence). The CDR3 runs to 11 residues. CDR3 bases: TGTGCCTGGAGTTTCCCCAATGAGCAGTTCTTC. Translating gives CAWSFPNEQFF.

The rearrangement links TRBV28 to TRBJ2-1, with D maybe TRBD2 (6 bases). V was clipped by 6 bases and J by 6 bases, with 15 bases between them. The CDR3 loop spans 14 amino acids. CDR1 MDHEN and CDR2 SYDVKM come from the germline V gene. CDR3 protein: CASRLPGGVNEQFF. DNA of the CDR3: TGTGCCAGCAGACTACCCGGCGGGGTCAATGAGCAGTTCTTC.

The sample holds one count of this clone. CDR3 residues: CATSFVGRGYGYTF. CDR3 sequence (DNA): TGTGCCACCAGTTTTGTAGGCAGGGGCTATGGCTACACCTTC. V and J are TRBV24-1 and TRBJ1-2; perhaps TRBD1 as D (6 bases). This CDR3 contains 14 residues. V was shortened by 6 bases and J by 4 bases, with 14 bases between the two germline ends. CDR1 and CDR2 (germline): KGHDR, SFDVKD.

The J gene is TRBJ2-2, the V gene TRBV11-1; no reliable D call. The V end was cut by 0 bases, the J end by 7 bases, with 18 bases between. This CDR3 spans 17 amino acids. Germline-derived CDR1 and CDR2 are SGHAT and FQDESV (reference sequence). The CDR3 here is CASSLARHRTLGGELFF. The CDR3 DNA sequence: TGTGCCAGCAGCTTAGCGAGGCACCGCACTTTGGGCGGGGAGCTGTTTTTT.

The chain employs TRBV7-3 and TRBJ1-1; D call uncertain. Germline CDR1 SGHTA, CDR2 FQGTGA. The CDR3 contains 13 residues. Trimming left V 3 bases short and J 6 bases short, with 11 bases between. In DNA, the CDR3 is TGTGCCAGCAGCTTCGGACCTGGGGCTGAAGCTTTCTTT. Its translation is CASSFGPGAEAFF.

This clone has a handful of counts. CDR3 nucleotides: TGTGCCAGCTCAACGAAGGGGGCGAGTGGGGCAATGAACACTGAAGCTTTCTTT. Translating gives CASSTKGASGAMNTEAFF. The chain joins TRBV18 to TRBJ1-1; 7 nucleotides agree with TRBD1. Per the germline V gene, CDR1 is KGHSH and CDR2 is LQKENI. V was pared by 5 bases and J by 0 bases, with 15 bases of the junction left unmatched. CDR3 length: 18 amino acids.

This chain links TRBV5-4 with TRBJ1-2; possibly TRBD1 for D (6 bases). The CDR3 sequence is 17 residues long. The V end lost 3 bases, the J end lost 2 bases, and 20 bases lay between the germline ends. Germline values: CDR1 SGHNT, CDR2 YYREEE (reference sequence). CDR3 nucleotide sequence: TGTGCCAGCAGCTCCGCCACGACGGGGGCGACCAACTATGGCTACACCTTC. Protein sequence: CASSSATTGATNYGYTF.

The genes are TRBV6-5 and TRBJ2-7; 8 bases line up with TRBD1. Germline-derived CDR1 and CDR2 are MNHEY and SVGAGI. This CDR3 contains 14 residues. J was trimmed by 0 bases and V by 6 bases; bases with no gene match: 4. CDR3 loop: CASRQDRASYEQYF. Written as DNA, the CDR3 is TGTGCCAGCAGGCAGGACAGGGCCTCCTACGAGCAGTACTTC.

This chain joins TRBV27 and TRBJ2-1, with TRBD2 identical over 7 bases. The trim removed 3 bases at V and 8 bases at J, leaving 7 bases unmatched. This CDR3 region has 14 residues. Germline CDR1 reads MNHEY; CDR2 reads SMNVEV (reference sequence). The CDR3 coding sequence is TGTGCCAGCAGTTTTCAGCGGGGATTCGATGAGCAGTTCTTC. This gives the protein CASSFQRGFDEQFF.

This chain uses TRBV29-1 with TRBJ2-7; D perhaps matches TRBD2 (6 bases). This CDR3 has 13 residues. CDR1 is SQVTM and CDR2 is ANQGSEA in the germline V gene. V shed 7 bases and J shed 6 bases, with 19 bases lying between them. The CDR3 here is CSAKAGDVSEQYF. Here the CDR3 DNA reads TGCAGCGCTAAAGCGGGTGATGTTAGCGAGCAGTACTTC.

V is TRBV5-1 and J is TRBJ1-3, with unresolved D. The CDR3 is made up of 14 amino acids. Germline values: CDR1 SGHRS, CDR2 YFSETQ. The germline V and J ends were trimmed by 2 bases and 4 bases, with 10 bases remaining between them. The CDR3 spells CASSLASDGNTIYF. In nucleotides, the CDR3 is TGCGCCAGCAGCTTAGCATCGGACGGAAACACCATATATTTT. Full variable domain (rest looked up from reference TRBV5-1 and TRBJ1-3): KAGVTQTPRYLIKTRGQQVTLSCSPISGHRSVSWYQQTPGQGLQFLFEYFSETQRNKGNFPGRFSGRQFSNSRSEMNVSTLELGDSALYLCASSLASDGNTIYFGEGSWLTVV.

J is TRBJ2-2 and V is TRBV30; the D is unclear. Germline V gene data show CDR1 as GTSNPN and CDR2 as SVGIG (reference sequence). This CDR3 is 14 amino acids long. V lost 4 bases and J 6 bases, leaving 15 bases between the germline ends. The CDR3 is CAWIGVNGAGELFF. Here the CDR3 DNA reads TGTGCCTGGATTGGAGTAAATGGGGCCGGGGAGCTGTTTTTT.

The J gene is TRBJ1-1, the V gene TRBV18, with TRBD1 as a possible D gene (5 bases). The CDR3 length is 15 residues. With 3 bases removed from V and 1 base from J, the gap between germline ends came to 12 bases. Germline V gene lookup returns CDR1 KGHSH and CDR2 LQKENI. The CDR3 nucleotides read TGTGCCAGCTCACCCTTAGCGGGGGAGAACACTGAAGCTTTCTTT. Translating gives CASSPLAGENTEAFF.

The V and J genes are TRBV5-6 and TRBJ2-3; D remains ambiguous. Germline V gene sequence: CDR1 SGHDT, CDR2 YYEEEE. The CDR3 spans 15 residues. Trimming removed 0 bases from V and 0 bases from J, with 8 bases in between. The CDR3 loop is CASSLGQKSTDTQYF. CDR3 nucleotide sequence: TGTGCCAGCAGCTTGGGTCAGAAAAGCACAGATACGCAGTATTTT.

This chain joins TRBV6-4 and TRBJ1-5; TRBD1 matches at 8 bases. Germline CDR1 reads MRHNA; CDR2 reads SNTAGT. J lost 7 bases, V lost 3 bases, and 8 bases had no gene match. The CDR3 sequence is 15 residues long. CDR3 in DNA: TGTGCCAGCAGTGATCCGGACAGGGTAGGACAGCCCCAGCATTTT. This gives the protein CASSDPDRVGQPQHF.

The chain carries TRBV5-1 and TRBJ2-3; D remains ambiguous. The CDR3 has 14 amino acids. V was pared by 1 base and J by 4 bases, with 10 bases between. Germline V gene data show CDR1 as SGHRS and CDR2 as YFSETQ. The CDR3 nucleotides are TGCGCCAGCAGCTTGTTGGCGGTTCCAGATACGCAGTATTTT. The encoded protein is CASSLLAVPDTQYF.

The sample holds one count of this clone. The chain recombines TRBV10-3 with TRBJ2-1; D is uncertain. V was clipped by 3 bases and J by 2 bases, with 11 bases between them. CDR3 length: 15 amino acids. Germline-derived CDR1 and CDR2 are ENHRY and SYGVKD. As DNA, the CDR3 is TGTGCCATCAGTGAAGTGTGGGGAACCTACAATGAGCAGTTCTTC. Translated, it gives CAISEVWGTYNEQFF.

The rearrangement uses TRBV6-5 and TRBJ2-2; 10 positions agree with TRBD1. V was clipped by 2 bases and J by 4 bases; unmatched bases: 1. Per the germline V gene, CDR1 is MNHEY and CDR2 is SVGAGI. CDR3 length equals 15 residues. The CDR3 here is CASSYRTGGTGELFF. For the CDR3, the DNA is TGTGCCAGCAGTTACCGGACAGGGGGCACCGGGGAGCTGTTTTTT.

This clone was recorded once. The chain combines TRBV6-5 with TRBJ1-2; no clear D. Germline lookup yields CDR1 MNHEY and CDR2 SVGAGI. V was shortened by 7 bases and J by 8 bases, with 14 bases between the two germline ends. The CDR3 spans 12 residues. This chain's CDR3 is CASTNGIGGYTF. The CDR3 DNA reads as TGTGCCAGCACCAACGGGATCGGCGGCTACACCTTC.

V gene TRBV9 combines with J gene TRBJ2-7; 7 nucleotides agree with TRBD1. Per the germline V gene, CDR1 is SGDLS and CDR2 is YYNGEE. V gave up 3 bases and J gave up 4 bases; unmatched junction bases: 10. The CDR3 is made up of 15 amino acids. This CDR3 reads CASSAEGGGGYEQYF. The CDR3 DNA reads TGTGCCAGCAGCGCGGAAGGGGGCGGAGGATACGAGCAGTACTTC.

The genes are TRBV27 and TRBJ2-2; 8 nucleotides align to TRBD1. CDR1 MNHEY and CDR2 SMNVEV come from the germline V gene (reference sequence). V dropped 6 bases and J dropped 7; count of bases not matched to a gene: 10. The CDR3 has 15 residues. The CDR3 is CASSETRGRHGELFF. The CDR3 DNA follows: TGTGCCAGCAGCGAAACCAGGGGGCGCCACGGGGAGCTGTTTTTT.

The chain joins TRBV6-5 to TRBJ1-6; D unresolved. Germline-derived CDR1 and CDR2 are MNHEY and SVGAGI. Deletions cut 6 bases from V and 10 bases from J, with 13 bases between. The CDR3 is 13 amino acids. The CDR3 DNA sequence: TGTGCCAGCAGCCCAACACGGGCCTCACCCCTCCACTTT. This gives the protein CASSPTRASPLHF.

The rearrangement uses TRBV5-1 and TRBJ2-7; 11 bases are a match to TRBD2. CDR1 is SGHRS and CDR2 is YFSETQ in the germline V gene. Germline trimming cut 4 bases from V and 4 bases from J; bases unmatched to any gene: 4. This CDR3 comprises 14 residues. DNA of the CDR3: TGCGCCAGCAGCCCCACTAGCGGGAGTTACGAGCAGTACTTC. It yields the protein CASSPTSGSYEQYF.

The rearrangement uses TRBV28 and TRBJ1-5; 7 positions match TRBD1. This CDR3 has 11 residues. V dropped 7 bases and J dropped 9; count of bases not matched to a gene: 3. Germline V CDR1 and CDR2: MDHEN, SYDVKM. CDR3 coding DNA: TGTGCCAGCACTTACAGGGGGCCCCAGCATTTT. Protein sequence: CASTYRGPQHF.

The rearrangement joins TRBV10-1 to TRBJ2-3; D not certain. The CDR3 is 15 amino acids. Trimming cost V 3 bases and J 0 bases, with 10 bases left between them. Germline V gene sequence: CDR1 WNHNN, CDR2 SYGVQD (reference sequence). The CDR3 sequence: CASSDPGSSTDTQYF. CDR3 nucleotide sequence: TGCGCCAGCAGTGACCCGGGCTCTAGCACAGATACGCAGTATTTT.

The V and J genes are TRBV2 and TRBJ2-7; D unresolved. The CDR3 has 11 residues. Trimming took off 7 bases at V and 2 bases at J, with 6 bases between the two ends. Germline V gene sequence: CDR1 SNHLY, CDR2 FYNNEI. In DNA form, the CDR3 reads TGTGCCAGCACCGAGGCCTACGAGCAGTACTTC. It is translated as CASTEAYEQYF.